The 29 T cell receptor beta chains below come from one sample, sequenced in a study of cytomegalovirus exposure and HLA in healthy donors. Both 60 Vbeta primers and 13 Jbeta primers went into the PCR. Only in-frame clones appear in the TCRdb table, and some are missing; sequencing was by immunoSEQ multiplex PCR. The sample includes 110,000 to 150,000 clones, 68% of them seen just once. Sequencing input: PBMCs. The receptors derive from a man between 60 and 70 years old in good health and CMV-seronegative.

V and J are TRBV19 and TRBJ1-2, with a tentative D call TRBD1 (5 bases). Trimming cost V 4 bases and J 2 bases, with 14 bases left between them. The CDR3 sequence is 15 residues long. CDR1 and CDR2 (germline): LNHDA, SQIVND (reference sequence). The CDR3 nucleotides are TGTGCCAGTAGTACCTTCCAGGGTGAAAACTATGGCTACACCTTC. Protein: CASSTFQGENYGYTF.

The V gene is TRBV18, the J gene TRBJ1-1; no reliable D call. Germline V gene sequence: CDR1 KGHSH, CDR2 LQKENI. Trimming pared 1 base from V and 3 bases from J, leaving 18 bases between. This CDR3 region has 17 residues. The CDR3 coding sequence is TGTGCCAGCTCACCACAAGTTTCTGGTACGGTGGACACTGAAGCTTTCTTT. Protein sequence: CASSPQVSGTVDTEAFF.

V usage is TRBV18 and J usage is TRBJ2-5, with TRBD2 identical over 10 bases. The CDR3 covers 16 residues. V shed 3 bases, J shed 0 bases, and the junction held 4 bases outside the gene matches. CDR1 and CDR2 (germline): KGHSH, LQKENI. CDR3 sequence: CASSPLAGVHQETQYF. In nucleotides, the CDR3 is TGTGCCAGCTCACCTCTAGCGGGAGTTCACCAAGAGACCCAGTACTTC.

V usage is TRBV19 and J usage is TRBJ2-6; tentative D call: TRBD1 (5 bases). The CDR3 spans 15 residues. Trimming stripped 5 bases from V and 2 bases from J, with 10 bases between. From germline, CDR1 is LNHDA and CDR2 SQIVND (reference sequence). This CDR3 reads CASSSAGTGANVLTF. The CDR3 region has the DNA TGTGCCAGTAGTTCCGCAGGGACTGGGGCCAACGTCCTGACTTTC.

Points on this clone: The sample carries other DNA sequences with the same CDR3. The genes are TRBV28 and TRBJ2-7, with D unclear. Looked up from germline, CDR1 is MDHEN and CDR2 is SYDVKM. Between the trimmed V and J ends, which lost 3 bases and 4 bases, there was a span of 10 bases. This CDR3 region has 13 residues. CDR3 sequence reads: CASSFPPVYEQYF. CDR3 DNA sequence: TGTGCCAGCAGTTTCCCCCCGGTTTACGAGCAGTACTTC.

CDR3 nucleotide sequence: TGTGCCAGCAGTGTAGTTGGCGGCTACGAGCAGTACTTC. Its protein is CASSVVGGYEQYF. V usage is TRBV6-1 and J usage is TRBJ2-7; D unclear. V was pared by 4 bases and J by 3 bases, with 10 bases between. The CDR3 has 13 amino acids. Germline V lookup: CDR1 MNHNS, CDR2 SASEGT.

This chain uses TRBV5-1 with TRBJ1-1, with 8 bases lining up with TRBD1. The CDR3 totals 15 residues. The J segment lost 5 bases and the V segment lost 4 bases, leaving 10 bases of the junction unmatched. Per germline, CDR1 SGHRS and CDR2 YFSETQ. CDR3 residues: CASSQTGTGRTEAFF. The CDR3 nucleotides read TGCGCCAGCAGCCAAACCGGGACAGGCCGGACTGAAGCTTTCTTT.

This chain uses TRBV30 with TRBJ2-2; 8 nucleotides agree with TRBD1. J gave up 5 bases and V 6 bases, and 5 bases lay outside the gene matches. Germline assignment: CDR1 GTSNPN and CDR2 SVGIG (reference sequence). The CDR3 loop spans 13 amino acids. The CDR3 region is CACGQGRTGELFF. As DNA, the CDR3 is TGTGCCTGTGGACAGGGACGGACCGGGGAGCTGTTTTTT.

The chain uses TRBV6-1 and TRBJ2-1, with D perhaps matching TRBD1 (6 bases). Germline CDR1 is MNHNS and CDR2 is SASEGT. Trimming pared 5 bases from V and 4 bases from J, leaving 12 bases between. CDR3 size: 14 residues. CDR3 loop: CASSHGTLYNEQFF. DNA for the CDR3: TGTGCCAGCAGTCACGGGACACTTTACAATGAGCAGTTCTTC.

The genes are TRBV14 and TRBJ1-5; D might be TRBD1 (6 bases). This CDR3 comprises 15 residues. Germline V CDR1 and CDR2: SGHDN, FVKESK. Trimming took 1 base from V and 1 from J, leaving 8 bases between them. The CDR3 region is CASSQGGGSNQPQHF. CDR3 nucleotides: TGTGCCAGCAGCCAAGGGGGGGGCAGCAATCAGCCCCAGCATTTT.

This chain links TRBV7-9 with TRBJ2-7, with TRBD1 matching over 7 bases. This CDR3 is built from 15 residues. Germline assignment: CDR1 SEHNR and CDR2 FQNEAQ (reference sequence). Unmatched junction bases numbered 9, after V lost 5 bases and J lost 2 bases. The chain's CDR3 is CASSPIDRAAYEQYF. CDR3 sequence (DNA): TGTGCCAGCAGCCCCATTGACAGGGCGGCCTACGAGCAGTACTTC.

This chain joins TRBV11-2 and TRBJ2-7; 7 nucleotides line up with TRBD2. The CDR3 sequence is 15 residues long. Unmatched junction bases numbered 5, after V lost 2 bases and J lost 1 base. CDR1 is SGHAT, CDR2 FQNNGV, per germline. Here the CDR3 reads CASSLLAGVSYEQYF. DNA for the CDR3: TGTGCCAGCAGCTTACTGGCGGGAGTGTCCTACGAGCAGTACTTC.

CDR3: CASSAGTGMDTQYF. CDR3 nucleotides: TGTGCCAGCAGCGCCGGGACAGGGATGGATACGCAGTATTTT. The chain employs TRBV6-1 and TRBJ2-3; 9 bases agree with TRBD1. The CDR3 runs 14 residues. CDR1 is MNHNS, CDR2 SASEGT, per germline. V was clipped by 6 bases and J by 6 bases; unmatched bases: 7.

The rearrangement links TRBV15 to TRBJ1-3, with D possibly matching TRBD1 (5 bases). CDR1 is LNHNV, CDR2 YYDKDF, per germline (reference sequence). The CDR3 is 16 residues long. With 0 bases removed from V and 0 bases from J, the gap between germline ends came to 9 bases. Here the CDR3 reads CATSREVGPSGNTIYF. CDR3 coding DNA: TGTGCCACCAGCAGAGAAGTGGGGCCCTCTGGAAACACCATATATTTT.

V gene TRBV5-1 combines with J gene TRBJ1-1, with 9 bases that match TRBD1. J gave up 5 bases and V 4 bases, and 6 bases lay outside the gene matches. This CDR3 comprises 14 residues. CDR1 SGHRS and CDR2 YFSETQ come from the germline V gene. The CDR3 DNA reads TGCGCCAGCAGCGGGACAGGGATAAAGACTGAAGCTTTCTTT. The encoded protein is CASSGTGIKTEAFF.

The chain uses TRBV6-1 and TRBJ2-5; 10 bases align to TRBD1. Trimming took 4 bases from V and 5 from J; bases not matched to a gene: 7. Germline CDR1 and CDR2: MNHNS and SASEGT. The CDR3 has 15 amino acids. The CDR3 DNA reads TGTGCCAGCAGTGTTGACAGGGGGCTCTGGGAGACCCAGTACTTC. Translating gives CASSVDRGLWETQYF.

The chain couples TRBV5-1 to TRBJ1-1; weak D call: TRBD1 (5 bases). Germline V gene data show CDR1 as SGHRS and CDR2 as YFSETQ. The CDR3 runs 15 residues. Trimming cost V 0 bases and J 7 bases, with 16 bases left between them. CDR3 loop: CASSLARGNALEAFF. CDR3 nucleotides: TGCGCCAGCAGCTTGGCCCGGGGGAATGCCCTTGAAGCTTTCTTT.

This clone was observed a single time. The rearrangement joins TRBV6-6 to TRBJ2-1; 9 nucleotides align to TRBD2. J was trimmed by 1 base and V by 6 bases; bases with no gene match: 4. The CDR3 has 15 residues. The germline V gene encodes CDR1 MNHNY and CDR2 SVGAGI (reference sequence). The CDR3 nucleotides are TGTGCCAGCAGGCGACTAGCGGAGTCCTACAATGAGCAGTTCTTC. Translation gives CASRRLAESYNEQFF.

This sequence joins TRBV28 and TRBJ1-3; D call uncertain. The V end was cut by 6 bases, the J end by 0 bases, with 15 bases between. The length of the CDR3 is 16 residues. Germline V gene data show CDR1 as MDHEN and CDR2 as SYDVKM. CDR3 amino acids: CASRGLGRISGNTIYF. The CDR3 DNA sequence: TGTGCCAGCAGAGGACTCGGACGGATCTCTGGAAACACCATATATTTT.

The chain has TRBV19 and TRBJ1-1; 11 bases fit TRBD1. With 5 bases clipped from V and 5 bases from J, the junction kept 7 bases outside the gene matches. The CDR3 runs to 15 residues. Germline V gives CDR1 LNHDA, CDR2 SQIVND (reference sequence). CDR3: CASSSGTGGVTEAFF. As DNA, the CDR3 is TGTGCCAGTAGTTCTGGGACAGGGGGAGTGACTGAAGCTTTCTTT.

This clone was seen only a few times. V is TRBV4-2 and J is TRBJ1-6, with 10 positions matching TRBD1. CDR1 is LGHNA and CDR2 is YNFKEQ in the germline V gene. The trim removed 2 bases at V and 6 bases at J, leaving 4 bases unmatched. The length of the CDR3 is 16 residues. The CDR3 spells CASSQRGQGGNSPLHF. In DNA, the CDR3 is TGTGCCAGCAGCCAACGCGGACAGGGGGGTAATTCACCCCTCCACTTT.

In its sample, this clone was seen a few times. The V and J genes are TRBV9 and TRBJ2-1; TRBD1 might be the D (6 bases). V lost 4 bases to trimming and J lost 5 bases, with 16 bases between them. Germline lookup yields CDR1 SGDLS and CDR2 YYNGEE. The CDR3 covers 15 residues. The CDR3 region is CASSLTGTFDNEQFF. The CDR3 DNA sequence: TGTGCCAGCAGCCTTACCGGGACATTCGACAATGAGCAGTTCTTC.

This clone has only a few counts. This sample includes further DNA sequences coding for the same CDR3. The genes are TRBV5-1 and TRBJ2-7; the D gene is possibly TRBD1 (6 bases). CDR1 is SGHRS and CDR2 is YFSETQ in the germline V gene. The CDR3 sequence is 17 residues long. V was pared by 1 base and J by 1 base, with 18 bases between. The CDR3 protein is CASSLSPGQRISYEQYF. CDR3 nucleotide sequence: TGCGCCAGCAGCTTGAGTCCGGGACAAAGAATATCCTACGAGCAGTACTTC.

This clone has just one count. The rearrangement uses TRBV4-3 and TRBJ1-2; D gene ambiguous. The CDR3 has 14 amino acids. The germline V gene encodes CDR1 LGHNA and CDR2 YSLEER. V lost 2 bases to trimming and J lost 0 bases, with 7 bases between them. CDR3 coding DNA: TGCGCCAGCAGCCAATCGAGAACTAACTATGGCTACACCTTC. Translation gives CASSQSRTNYGYTF.

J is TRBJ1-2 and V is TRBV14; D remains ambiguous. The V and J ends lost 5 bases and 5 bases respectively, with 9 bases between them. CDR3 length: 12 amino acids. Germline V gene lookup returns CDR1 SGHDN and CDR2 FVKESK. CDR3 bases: TGTGCCAGCAGCTCGGGGATTTATGGCTACACCTTC. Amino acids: CASSSGIYGYTF.

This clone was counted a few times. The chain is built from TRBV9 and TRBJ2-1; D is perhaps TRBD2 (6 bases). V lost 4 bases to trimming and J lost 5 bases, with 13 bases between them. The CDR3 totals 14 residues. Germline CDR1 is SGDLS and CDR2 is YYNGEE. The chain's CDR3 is CASSTITGDNEQFF. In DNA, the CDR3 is TGTGCCAGCAGCACCATAACGGGGGACAATGAGCAGTTCTTC. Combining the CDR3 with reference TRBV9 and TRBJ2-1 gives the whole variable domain DSGVTQTPKHLITATGQRVTLRCSPRSGDLSVYWYQQSLDQGLQFLIQYYNGEERAKGNILERFSAQQFPDLHSELNLSSLELGDSALYFCASSTITGDNEQFFGPGTRLTVL.

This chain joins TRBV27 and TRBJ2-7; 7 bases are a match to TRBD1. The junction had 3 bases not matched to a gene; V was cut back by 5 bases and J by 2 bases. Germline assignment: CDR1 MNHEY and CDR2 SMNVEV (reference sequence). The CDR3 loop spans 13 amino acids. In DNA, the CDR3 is TGTGCCAGCAGTCAGACAGGGACCTACGAGCAGTACTTC. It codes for CASSQTGTYEQYF.

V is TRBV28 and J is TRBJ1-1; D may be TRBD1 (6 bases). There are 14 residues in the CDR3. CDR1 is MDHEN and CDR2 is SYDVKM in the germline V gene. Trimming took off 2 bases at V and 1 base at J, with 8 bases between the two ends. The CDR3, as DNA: TGTGCCAGCAGTTTAGGGACACGGAACACTGAAGCTTTCTTT. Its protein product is CASSLGTRNTEAFF.

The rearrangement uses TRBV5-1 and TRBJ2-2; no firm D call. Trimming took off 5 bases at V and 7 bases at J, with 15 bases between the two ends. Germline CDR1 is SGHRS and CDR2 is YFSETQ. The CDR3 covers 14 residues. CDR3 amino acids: CASRLRPSFGELFF. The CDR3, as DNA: TGCGCCAGCAGACTACGACCGTCCTTCGGGGAGCTGTTTTTT.